Following are 30 T cell receptor beta chains from one sample sequenced in a study of Ad26.COV2.S vaccination and SARS-CoV-2 variants. TCRdb keeps only in-frame clones here, not all; method: immunoSEQ multiplex PCR. The table includes roughly 100,000 clones, around three quarters detected once. This sample comprised peripheral blood, obtained after recovery from COVID-19. The receptors come from a human donor who had recovered from COVID-19.

As regards this clone: The germline gene is not matched at one end of the junction; a read error may be the cause. This chain joins TRBV19 and TRBJ2-3, with 7 bases identical to TRBD1. The CDR3 extends over 14 amino acids. Germline assignment: CDR1 LNHDA and CDR2 SQIVND (reference sequence). CDR3 coding DNA: TGTGCCAGTAGTAAGACAGGGAGCACTGATACGCAGTATTTT. It codes for CASSKTGSTDTQYF. The variable domain in full, with the rest retrieved from reference TRBV19 and TRBJ2-3, is DGGITQSPKYLFRKEGQNVTLSCEQNLNHDAMYWYRQDPGQGLRLIYYSQIVNDFQKGDIAEGYSVSREKKESFPLTVTSAQKNPTAFYLCASSKTGSTDTQYFGPGTRLTVL.

In its sample, this clone was seen a few times. The chain has TRBV12-3 or TRBV12-4 and TRBJ2-3, with no clear D. The CDR3 extends over 11 amino acids. The V and J ends lost 6 bases and 5 bases respectively, with 6 bases between them. The chain's CDR3 is CASSQEDTQYF. Written as DNA, the CDR3 is TGTGCCAGCAGCCAAGAAGATACGCAGTATTTT.

V and J are TRBV7-6 and TRBJ2-1; a weak D match, TRBD2 (6 bases). This CDR3 spans 16 amino acids. With 1 base removed from V and 8 bases from J, the gap between germline ends came to 18 bases. CDR1 and CDR2 from the germline V gene are SGHVS and FNYEAQ. The CDR3 nucleotides read TGTGCCAGCAGCTTAGGTATAGGGACTCCATCCCATGAGCAGTTCTTC. It specifies CASSLGIGTPSHEQFF. Supplemented by reference TRBV7-6 and TRBJ2-1, the full variable domain reads GAGVSQSPRYKVTKRGQDVALRCDPISGHVSLYWYRQALGQGPEFLTYFNYEAQQDKSGLPNDRFSAERPEGSISTLTIQRTEQRDSAMYRCASSLGIGTPSHEQFFGPGTRLTVL.

The V and J genes are TRBV7-2 and TRBJ2-1, with no clear D. Trimming stripped 2 bases from V and 7 bases from J, with 6 bases between. The CDR3 sequence is 12 residues long. Germline V gene sequence: CDR1 SGHTA, CDR2 FQGNSA. The chain's CDR3 is CASSLSRNEQFF. CDR3 DNA: TGTGCCAGCAGCTTAAGCAGGAATGAGCAGTTCTTC.

This chain joins TRBV5-1 and TRBJ1-1, with D maybe TRBD1 (5 bases). This CDR3 has 15 amino acids. Germline V gene lookup returns CDR1 SGHRS and CDR2 YFSETQ. Deletions cut 3 bases from V and 4 bases from J, with 16 bases between. CDR3 region: CASSSTGDGTTEAFF. Here the CDR3 DNA reads TGCGCCAGCAGCTCCACGGGGGACGGTACCACTGAAGCTTTCTTT.

The V and J genes are TRBV27 and TRBJ2-3; 11 bases align to TRBD2. Germline-derived CDR1 and CDR2 are MNHEY and SMNVEV (reference sequence). The junction had 4 bases not matched to a gene; V was cut back by 5 bases and J by 6 bases. The CDR3 spans 14 residues. The CDR3 region is CASSPSSGGDTQYF. The CDR3, as DNA: TGTGCCAGCAGTCCCTCTAGCGGGGGGGATACGCAGTATTTT.

This clone was observed once. This rearrangement joins TRBV12-3 or TRBV12-4 to TRBJ1-4; D unresolved. V lost 7 bases to trimming and J lost 5 bases, with 11 bases between them. The CDR3 loop spans 13 amino acids. The CDR3 protein is CASNIHPNEKLFF. The CDR3 DNA reads as TGTGCCAGCAACATTCACCCCAATGAAAAACTGTTTTTT.

CDR3 sequence (DNA): TGTGCCAGCACCTCGTCGGGGCCCTACGAGCAGTACTTC. This translates into CASTSSGPYEQYF. The J gene is TRBJ2-7, the V gene TRBV28; TRBD1 or TRBD2 may be the D gene (5 bases each). This CDR3 contains 13 residues. V was pared by 7 bases and J by 2 bases, with 12 bases between. Germline values: CDR1 MDHEN, CDR2 SYDVKM.

The V gene is TRBV11-2, the J gene TRBJ2-7; weak D call: TRBD1 (6 bases). CDR1 is SGHAT, CDR2 FQNNGV, per germline. There are 10 residues in the CDR3. Between the trimmed V and J ends, which lost 8 bases and 4 bases, there was a span of 6 bases. This chain's CDR3 is CASGQYEQYF. DNA of the CDR3: TGTGCCAGCGGACAGTACGAGCAGTACTTC.

This chain connects TRBV18 to TRBJ1-1; no definite D call. Germline V gene sequence: CDR1 KGHSH, CDR2 LQKENI. With 4 bases removed from V and 8 bases from J, the gap between germline ends came to 8 bases. The CDR3 is made up of 11 amino acids. The CDR3 sequence: CASSQGTEAFF. The CDR3 coding sequence is TGTGCCAGCTCACAGGGAACGGAAGCTTTCTTT.

This clone has only a few counts. The chain recombines TRBV5-1 with TRBJ2-7; D may be TRBD2 (6 bases). Trimming stripped 4 bases from V and 5 bases from J, with 16 bases between. Germline CDR1 is SGHRS and CDR2 is YFSETQ. This CDR3 region has 14 residues. Here the CDR3 reads CASSPVGGYNEQYF. CDR3 DNA sequence: TGCGCCAGCAGCCCGGTTGGAGGGTACAACGAGCAGTACTTC.

The chain employs TRBV19 and TRBJ2-2; D call uncertain. Trimming left V 2 bases short and J 6 bases short, with 10 bases between. The CDR3 spans 14 residues. The germline CDR1 and CDR2 sequences are LNHDA and SQIVND (reference sequence). The CDR3 DNA reads as TGTGCCAGTAGTATAAACGAATGGGCCGGGGAGCTGTTTTTT. This gives the protein CASSINEWAGELFF.

J is TRBJ2-2 and V is TRBV5-1; 11 nucleotides agree with TRBD1. V shed 3 bases, J shed 6 bases, and the junction held 13 bases outside the gene matches. The germline V gene has CDR1 SGHRS and CDR2 YFSETQ. The CDR3 is 18 residues long. The CDR3 bases are TGCGCCAGCAGCTCCAGTCCCGACGGGACAGGGGGTCCCGGGGAGCTGTTTTTT. It translates to CASSSSPDGTGGPGELFF.

CDR3 sequence: CASSLIGTENIQYF. CDR3 nucleotide sequence: TGTGCCAGCAGCTTGATCGGGACAGAAAACATTCAGTACTTC. The genes are TRBV5-4 and TRBJ2-4; 7 nucleotides align to TRBD1. Germline V lookup: CDR1 SGHNT, CDR2 YYREEE (reference sequence). V was clipped by 1 base and J by 5 bases; unmatched bases: 3. The CDR3 spans 14 residues.

CDR3 coding DNA: TGTGCCAGCAGCTCGACTCCATACTACGAGCAGTACTTC. It translates to CASSSTPYYEQYF. The rearrangement uses TRBV5-4 and TRBJ2-7; D gene ambiguous. Between the trimmed V and J ends, which lost 3 bases and 3 bases, there was a span of 10 bases. Germline V gene data show CDR1 as SGHNT and CDR2 as YYREEE (reference sequence). This CDR3 is 13 amino acids long.

This chain joins TRBV6-6 and TRBJ2-3; D remains ambiguous. The V and J ends lost 4 bases and 0 bases respectively, with 8 bases between them. CDR3 length: 14 residues. The V gene's germline CDR1 is MNHNY and CDR2 SVGAGI (reference sequence). The CDR3 DNA sequence: TGTGCCAGCAGTTTCCCCGACAGCACAGATACGCAGTATTTT. Translation gives CASSFPDSTDTQYF.

About this clone itself: The sample holds other DNA sequences that translate to the same CDR3. The chain joins TRBV6-2 or TRBV6-3 to TRBJ1-1; possible D gene TRBD1, 5 bases. Trimming stripped 2 bases from V and 6 bases from J, with 10 bases between. The germline gives CDR1 MNHEY, CDR2 SVGEGT. The CDR3 has 13 residues. CDR3 in DNA: TGTGCCAGCAGTTACGGGGCGGCCGCTGAAGCTTTCTTT. Translated: CASSYGAAAEAFF.

V is TRBV6-5 and J is TRBJ1-5; maybe TRBD1 (6 bases). Deletions cut 8 bases from V and 7 bases from J, with 18 bases between. Germline assignment: CDR1 MNHEY and CDR2 SVGAGI. The CDR3 contains 14 residues. For the CDR3, the DNA is TGTGCCAGCTCAAAATACAGGGAAGGGCAGCCCCAGCATTTT. Protein sequence: CASSKYREGQPQHF.

This clone was seen a handful of times. This chain joins TRBV6-1 and TRBJ2-2; D ambiguous. Trimming removed 2 bases at V and 4 bases at J, with 8 bases between. This CDR3 has 14 amino acids. Germline V gene data show CDR1 as MNHNS and CDR2 as SASEGT. CDR3 DNA sequence: TGTGCCAGCAGTGAACGGATTCCCACCGGGGAGCTGTTTTTT. Its translation is CASSERIPTGELFF.

The chain combines TRBV6-5 with TRBJ1-5; tentatively, D is TRBD1 (5 bases). The CDR3 totals 15 residues. Germline values: CDR1 MNHEY, CDR2 SVGAGI. The V end lost 0 bases, the J end lost 3 bases, and 9 bases lay between the germline ends. CDR3 coding DNA: TGTGCCAGCAGTTACTCGGCAGGGATCAATCAGCCCCAGCATTTT. Protein: CASSYSAGINQPQHF.

This clone was observed a handful of times. This chain uses TRBV6-5 with TRBJ1-1, with D possibly TRBD1 on 5 matching bases. Trimming cost V 5 bases and J 1 base, with 11 bases left between them. Germline V lookup: CDR1 MNHEY, CDR2 SVGAGI. This CDR3 has 14 residues. The CDR3 DNA follows: TGTGCCAGCAGTACCGGGACGGAGAACACTGAAGCTTTCTTT. Protein sequence: CASSTGTENTEAFF.

This clone has just a few counts. The V gene is TRBV2, the J gene TRBJ1-2, with D perhaps TRBD1 (5 bases). The CDR3 contains 11 residues. With 8 bases removed from V and 5 bases from J, the gap between germline ends came to 9 bases. Germline CDR1 reads SNHLY; CDR2 reads FYNNEI. CDR3 DNA: TGTGCCAGCGGGGGGGGATATGGCTACACCTTC. Its translation is CASGGGYGYTF.

The V and J genes are TRBV28 and TRBJ2-7; D is perhaps TRBD2 (5 bases). The germline V gene encodes CDR1 MDHEN and CDR2 SYDVKM. The CDR3 runs to 16 residues. V was shortened by 5 bases and J by 2 bases, with 19 bases between the two germline ends. CDR3 DNA: TGTGCCAGCAGTCTACCCCCCTCCGGGGTCCCCTACGAGCAGTACTTC. Translated, it gives CASSLPPSGVPYEQYF. The variable domain in full, with the rest retrieved from reference TRBV28 and TRBJ2-7, is DVKVTQSSRYLVKRTGEKVFLECVQDMDHENMFWYRQDPGLGLRLIYFSYDVKMKEKGDIPEGYSVSREKKERFSLILESASTNQTSMYLCASSLPPSGVPYEQYFGPGTRLTVT.

The rearrangement joins TRBV28 to TRBJ1-5, with 8 bases identical to TRBD1. This CDR3 is 13 amino acids long. J lost 6 bases, V lost 6 bases, and 4 bases had no gene match. The V gene's germline CDR1 is MDHEN and CDR2 SYDVKM. The CDR3, as DNA: TGTGCCAGCAGGTCAACAGGGGGTCAGCCCCAGCATTTT. The encoded protein is CASRSTGGQPQHF.

The V and J genes are TRBV5-5 and TRBJ2-2; D remains ambiguous. The CDR3 consists of 13 residues. The V end was cut by 2 bases, the J end by 8 bases, with 10 bases between. The germline CDR1 and CDR2 sequences are SGHKS and YYEKEE (reference sequence). The CDR3 loop is CASSFVVGGELFF. The CDR3, as DNA: TGTGCCAGCAGCTTCGTAGTGGGAGGGGAGCTGTTTTTT.

The chain recombines TRBV28 with TRBJ1-1; D gene uncertain. This CDR3 contains 11 residues. V was trimmed by 8 bases and J by 5 bases, leaving 9 bases between them. Germline loops: CDR1 MDHEN, CDR2 SYDVKM. CDR3 amino acids: CASERETEAFF. The DNA of the CDR3 is TGTGCCAGCGAGAGGGAGACTGAAGCTTTCTTT.

Here the CDR3 DNA reads TGTGCCAGCAAAAAAAGTCTAGGGGGACGGGCAACTAATGAAAAACTGTTTTTT. It codes for CASKKSLGGRATNEKLFF. The chain links TRBV28 to TRBJ1-4; D might be TRBD1 (6 bases). Trimming pared 7 bases from V and 0 bases from J, leaving 21 bases between. Germline loops: CDR1 MDHEN, CDR2 SYDVKM. This CDR3 comprises 18 residues.

The count of this clone is one. The rearrangement joins TRBV15 to TRBJ2-7; TRBD1 matches at 8 bases. Germline CDR1 is LNHNV and CDR2 is YYDKDF (reference sequence). V lost 1 base to trimming and J lost 4 bases; unmatched junction nucleotides: 12. CDR3 size: 17 residues. CDR3 DNA sequence: TGTGCCACCAGCAGAGCGGGAAGTAGACAGGGGTCGTACGAGCAGTACTTC. It codes for CATSRAGSRQGSYEQYF.

V and J are TRBV12-3 or TRBV12-4 and TRBJ2-5, with D possibly TRBD2 on 5 matching bases. This CDR3 contains 12 residues. Deletions cut 6 bases from V and 10 bases from J, with 15 bases between. CDR3 nucleotides: TGTGCCAGCAGCCTTACTCGCCGGGGCCAGTACTTC. As protein: CASSLTRRGQYF.

Ten or more counts support this clone. This chain links TRBV2 with TRBJ2-2; no clear D. This CDR3 contains 14 residues. The germline V gene encodes CDR1 SNHLY and CDR2 FYNNEI. V was trimmed by 2 bases and J by 1 base, leaving 5 bases between them. The CDR3 DNA sequence: TGTGCCAGCAGTGAATGGTGGAACACCGGGGAGCTGTTTTTT. This translates into CASSEWWNTGELFF.